The 13 T cell receptor beta chains reported below all come from one sample, sequenced in a study of early T cells in non-severe SARS-CoV-2 infection. TCRdb recomputed calls from the 5' RACE reads with MiXCR, one row per CDR3 protein. The sample lists approximately 70,000 distinct CDR3 sequences; approximately 13% were seen once. Material for sequencing was whole blood. These receptors were collected from an adult who was a healthcare worker with PCR-confirmed SARS-CoV-2 infection or an uninfected control (not recorded which).

This chain joins TRBV29-1 and TRBJ2-3; 7 nucleotides match TRBD2. The junction had 12 bases not matched to a gene; V was cut back by 6 bases and J by 12 bases. This CDR3 has 12 amino acids. Germline V gene lookup returns CDR1 SQVTM and CDR2 ANQGSEA. The CDR3 spells CSVFLGGSIQYF. Written as DNA, the CDR3 is TGCAGCGTATTTCTCGGCGGGAGCATCCAGTATTTT.

The table lists this clonotype with many counts. The rearrangement links TRBV6-1 to TRBJ2-7; the D call may be TRBD1 or TRBD2 (7 bases each). Germline CDR1 MNHNS, CDR2 SASEGT. The germline V and J ends were trimmed by 0 bases and 9 bases, with 15 bases remaining between them. There are 14 residues in the CDR3. Here the CDR3 DNA reads TGTGCCAGCAGTGAAGCAGCAGGGGGGGGTGTGCAGTACTTC. Translating it yields CASSEAAGGGVQYF.

Remarks on this clonotype: This may be a read error: a much more frequent sequence differs by one nucleotide. J is TRBJ2-2 and V is TRBV7-6; D possibly corresponds to TRBD2 (5 bases). Germline CDR1 SGHVS, CDR2 FNYEAQ. Trimming took 1 base from V and 4 from J, leaving 13 bases between them. The CDR3 loop spans 16 amino acids. CDR3 nucleotide sequence: TGTGCCAGCAGCTTAGGGATAGCGTGGATCACCGGGGAGCTGTTTTTT. Translating it yields CASSLGIAWITGELFF.

In its sample, this clonotype was seen many times. The V and J genes are TRBV6-2 or TRBV6-3 and TRBJ1-5; D remains unclear. CDR1 and CDR2 from the germline V gene are MNHEY and SVGEGT. Trimming pared 7 bases from V and 6 bases from J, leaving 16 bases between. The CDR3 is made up of 14 amino acids. The DNA of the CDR3 is TGTGCCAGCAAAACGGGTGGAGGCGGTCAGCCCCAGCATTTT. Translated: CASKTGGGGQPQHF.

In its sample, this clonotype was seen many times. The genes are TRBV5-1 and TRBJ2-1; unclear D gene. Trimming took off 2 bases at V and 0 bases at J, with 9 bases between the two ends. CDR3 size: 15 residues. Germline V gene lookup returns CDR1 SGHRS and CDR2 YFSETQ. This CDR3 is CASSFYPDSYNEQFF. In DNA, the CDR3 is TGCGCCAGCAGCTTTTACCCTGACTCCTACAATGAGCAGTTCTTC. The full variable domain, completed using reference TRBV5-1 and TRBJ2-1, is KAGVTQTPRYLIKTRGQQVTLSCSPISGHRSVSWYQQTPGQGLQFLFEYFSETQRNKGNFPGRFSGRQFSNSRSEMNVSTLELGDSALYLCASSFYPDSYNEQFFGPGTRLTVL.

This clonotype was recorded at least ten times. The V call is TRBV10-1, the J call TRBJ2-1; D may be TRBD2 (5 bases). This CDR3 has 14 amino acids. Per the germline V gene, CDR1 is WNHNN and CDR2 is SYGVQD (reference sequence). V was shortened by 5 bases and J by 9 bases, with 17 bases between the two germline ends. The CDR3 DNA reads as TGCGCCAGCAGTAATACTAGAGGAATAGGTGAGCAGTTCTTC. Its translation is CASSNTRGIGEQFF.

A note on this clonotype: Sequence at one end of the junction differs from germline and may be a read error. The rearrangement uses TRBV10-3 and TRBJ2-7, with a weak D call TRBD1 (6 bases). CDR1 and CDR2 from the germline V gene are ENHRY and SYGVKD. The CDR3 loop spans 12 amino acids. Here the CDR3 reads CAISEQGYELYF. CDR3 nucleotides: TGTGCCATCAGTGAACAGGGCTACGAGCTGTACTTC.

The rearrangement links TRBV5-4 to TRBJ2-3; 8 bases agree with TRBD2. CDR1 and CDR2 from the germline V gene are SGHNT and YYREEE (reference sequence). This CDR3 spans 16 amino acids. V trimming: 2 bases; J trimming: 5 bases; junction bases outside the gene matches: 10. The CDR3 DNA is TGTGCCAGCAGCTTTGGGCGAGCGGGGGCCATAGATACGCAGTATTTT. This encodes CASSFGRAGAIDTQYF.

This clonotype was recorded many times. The germline gene is not matched at one end of the junction; a read error may be the cause. The chain couples TRBV20-1 to TRBJ1-1; 9 bases match TRBD1. CDR3 length: 14 amino acids. The germline V gene encodes CDR1 DFQATT and CDR2 SNEGSKA (reference sequence). The CDR3 coding sequence is TGCAGTGCTAGACAGGGACAGGGAGAGGCTGAGGCTTTCTTT. Its translation is CSARQGQGEAEAFF.

The V and J genes are TRBV5-5 and TRBJ2-1, with TRBD2 identical over 8 bases. V lost 3 bases and J lost 2; bases outside the gene matches: 7. Germline-derived CDR1 and CDR2 are SGHKS and YYEKEE (reference sequence). The CDR3 spans 16 residues. The chain's CDR3 is CASSSLAGPTYNEQFF. The CDR3 DNA follows: TGTGCCAGCAGCTCCTTAGCGGGACCGACCTACAATGAGCAGTTCTTC.

This clonotype has at least ten counts. Compared with germline, one end of the junction differs, possibly owing to a read error. This chain joins TRBV27 and TRBJ1-1; weak D call: TRBD1 (5 bases). Germline CDR1 reads MNHEY; CDR2 reads SMNVEV (reference sequence). CDR3 length: 13 residues. The CDR3 loop reads CASSLSSGSEAFF. The CDR3 nucleotides are TGTGCCAGCAGTCTATCATCAGGGTCTGAAGCTTTCTTT.

The CDR3 coding sequence is TGTGCCAGCAGCGAGACAGCCAACTATAATTCACCCCTCCACTTT. It is translated as CASSETANYNSPLHF. The chain couples TRBV7-9 to TRBJ1-6, with D maybe TRBD1 (5 bases). Germline values: CDR1 SEHNR, CDR2 FQNEAQ (reference sequence). Trimming left V 5 bases short and J 3 bases short, with 11 bases between. This CDR3 spans 15 amino acids.

The chain joins TRBV6-1 to TRBJ2-5; 9 bases agree with TRBD1. Germline-derived CDR1 and CDR2 are MNHNS and SASEGT. The CDR3 length is 16 residues. With 6 bases clipped from V and 2 bases from J, the junction kept 10 bases outside the gene matches. CDR3 coding DNA: TGTGCCAGCAGCCTAGAACAGGGGGCTATGCAAGAGACCCAGTACTTC. Translated: CASSLEQGAMQETQYF.